This entry is about one T cell receptor beta chain. Its antigen remains unidentified. The PCR ran on 60 Vbeta and 13 Jbeta primers. Sequenced by immunoSEQ multiplex PCR; TCRdb stores in-frame clones only, minus some. This sample has roughly 150,000 clones, with more than 75% found just once. Trimming at V came to 0 bases and at J to 2 bases, leaving 16 bases not matched to a gene. The germline gives CDR1 LGHNA, CDR2 YNFKEQ. The CDR3 has 20 residues. The sample is drawn from a study of cytomegalovirus exposure and HLA in healthy donors. Study outcomes and limitations: A later analysis found that most CMV-associated TCR beta chains appeared HLA-restricted. A later analysis reportedly found fewer N-insertions in an Asian-associated ancestry cluster than the roughly 670-donor mean.

V usage is TRBV4-2 and J usage is TRBJ2-7; 10 bases line up with TRBD2. This receptor was obtained from a man aged 30-40 years in good health and CMV-seronegative. Sequencing input: PBMCs. Here the CDR3 DNA reads TGTGCCAGCAGCCAAGAGAGGGGGGCTAGCGGGAGTGTAACCACCTACGAGCAGTACTTC. Its translation: CASSQERGASGSVTTYEQYF.